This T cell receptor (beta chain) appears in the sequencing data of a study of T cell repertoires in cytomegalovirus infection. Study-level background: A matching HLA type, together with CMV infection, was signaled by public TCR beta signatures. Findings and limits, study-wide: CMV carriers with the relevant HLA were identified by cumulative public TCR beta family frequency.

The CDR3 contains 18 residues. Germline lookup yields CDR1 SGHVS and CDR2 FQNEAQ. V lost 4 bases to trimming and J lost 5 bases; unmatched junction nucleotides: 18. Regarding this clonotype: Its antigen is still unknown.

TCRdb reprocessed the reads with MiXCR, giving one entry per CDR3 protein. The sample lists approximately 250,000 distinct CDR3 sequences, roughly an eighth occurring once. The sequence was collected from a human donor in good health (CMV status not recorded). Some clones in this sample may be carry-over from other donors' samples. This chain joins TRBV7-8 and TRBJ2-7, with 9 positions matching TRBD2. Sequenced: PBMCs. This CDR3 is CASSWGGGIAGVVDEQYF. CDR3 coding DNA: TGTGCCAGCAGCTGGGGGGGGGGGATAGCGGGAGTCGTCGACGAGCAGTACTTC.